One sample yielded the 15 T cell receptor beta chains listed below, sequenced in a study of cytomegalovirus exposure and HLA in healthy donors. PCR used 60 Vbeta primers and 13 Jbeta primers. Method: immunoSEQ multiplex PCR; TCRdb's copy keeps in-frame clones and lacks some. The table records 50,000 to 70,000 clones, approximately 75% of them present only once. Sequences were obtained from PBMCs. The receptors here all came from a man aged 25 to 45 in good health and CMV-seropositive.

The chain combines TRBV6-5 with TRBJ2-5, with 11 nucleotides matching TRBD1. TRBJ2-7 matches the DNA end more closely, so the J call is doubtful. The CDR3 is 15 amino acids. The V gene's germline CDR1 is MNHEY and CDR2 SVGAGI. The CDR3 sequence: CASRERDRGIYEQYF. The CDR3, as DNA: TGTGCCAGCAGAGAAAGGGACAGGGGGATCTACGAGCAGTACTTC.

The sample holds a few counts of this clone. The CDR3 region has the DNA TGTGCCAGCAGCCTCAGGGTGAACACCATATATTTT. Residues: CASSLRVNTIYF. The V and J genes are TRBV5-6 and TRBJ1-3, with D maybe TRBD1 (5 bases). CDR1 and CDR2 (germline): SGHDT, YYEEEE. Trimming cost V 4 bases and J 7 bases, with 9 bases left between them. The CDR3 extends over 12 amino acids.

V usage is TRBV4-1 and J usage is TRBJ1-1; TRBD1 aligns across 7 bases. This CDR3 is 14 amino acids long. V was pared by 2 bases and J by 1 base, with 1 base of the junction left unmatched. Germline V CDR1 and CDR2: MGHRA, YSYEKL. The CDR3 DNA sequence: TGCGCCAGCAGCCAAACAGGGGCGAACACTGAAGCTTTCTTT. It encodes CASSQTGANTEAFF.

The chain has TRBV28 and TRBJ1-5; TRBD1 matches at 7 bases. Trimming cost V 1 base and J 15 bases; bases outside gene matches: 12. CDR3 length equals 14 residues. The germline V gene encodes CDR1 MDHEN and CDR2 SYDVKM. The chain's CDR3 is CASSLSRGTVIRHF. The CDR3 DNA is TGTGCCAGCAGTTTATCCAGGGGGACGGTGATCAGGCATTTT.

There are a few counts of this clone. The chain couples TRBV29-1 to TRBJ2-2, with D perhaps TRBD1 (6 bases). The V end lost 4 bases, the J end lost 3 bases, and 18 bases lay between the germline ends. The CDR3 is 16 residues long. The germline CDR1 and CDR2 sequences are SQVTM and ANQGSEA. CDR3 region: CSVVPQGLHHTGELFF. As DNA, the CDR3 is TGCAGCGTTGTCCCACAGGGCCTGCATCACACCGGGGAGCTGTTTTTT.

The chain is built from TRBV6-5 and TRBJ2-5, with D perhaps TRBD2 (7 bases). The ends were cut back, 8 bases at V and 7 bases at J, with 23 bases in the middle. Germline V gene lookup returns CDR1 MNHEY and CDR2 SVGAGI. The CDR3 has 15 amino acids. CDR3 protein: CASAYGGIGEGTQYF. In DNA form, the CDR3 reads TGTGCCAGCGCTTACGGGGGCATAGGGGAGGGGACCCAGTACTTC.

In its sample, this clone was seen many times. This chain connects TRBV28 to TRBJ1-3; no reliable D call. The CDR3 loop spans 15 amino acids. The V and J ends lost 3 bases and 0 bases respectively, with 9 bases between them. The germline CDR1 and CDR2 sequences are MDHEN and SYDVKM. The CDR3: CASSFVLSSGNTIYF. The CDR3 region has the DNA TGTGCCAGCAGTTTCGTACTTTCCTCTGGAAACACCATATATTTT.

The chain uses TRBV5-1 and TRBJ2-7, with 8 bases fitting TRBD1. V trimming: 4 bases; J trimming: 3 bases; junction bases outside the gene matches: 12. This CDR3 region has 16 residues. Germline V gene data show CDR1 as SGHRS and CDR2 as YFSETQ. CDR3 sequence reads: CASSPRDRKRFYEQYF. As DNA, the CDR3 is TGCGCCAGCAGCCCAAGGGACAGGAAGCGCTTCTACGAGCAGTACTTC. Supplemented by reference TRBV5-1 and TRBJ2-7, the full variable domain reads KAGVTQTPRYLIKTRGQQVTLSCSPISGHRSVSWYQQTPGQGLQFLFEYFSETQRNKGNFPGRFSGRQFSNSRSEMNVSTLELGDSALYLCASSPRDRKRFYEQYFGPGTRLTVT.

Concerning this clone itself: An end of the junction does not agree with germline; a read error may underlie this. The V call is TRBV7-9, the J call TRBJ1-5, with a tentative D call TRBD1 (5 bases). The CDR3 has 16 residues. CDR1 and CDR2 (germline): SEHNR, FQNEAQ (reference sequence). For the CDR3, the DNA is TGTTCCAGCAGCTTAGGGCAGGGCGCGGGCAATCAGCCCCAGCATTTT. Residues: CSSSLGQGAGNQPQHF.

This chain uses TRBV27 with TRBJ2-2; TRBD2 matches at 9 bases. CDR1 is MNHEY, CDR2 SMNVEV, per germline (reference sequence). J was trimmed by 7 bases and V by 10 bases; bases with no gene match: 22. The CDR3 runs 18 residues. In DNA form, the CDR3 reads TGTGCCACCTCGTTGGCGGGGGTCGCGGGGGGGCCCTACGGGGAGCTGTTTTTT. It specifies CATSLAGVAGGPYGELFF.

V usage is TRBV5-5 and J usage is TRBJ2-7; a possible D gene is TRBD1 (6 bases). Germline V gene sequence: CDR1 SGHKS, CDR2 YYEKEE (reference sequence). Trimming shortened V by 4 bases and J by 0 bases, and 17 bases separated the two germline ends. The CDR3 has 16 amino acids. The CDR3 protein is CASSAADRPASYEQYF. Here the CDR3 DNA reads TGTGCCAGCAGCGCGGCTGACAGGCCGGCCTCCTACGAGCAGTACTTC. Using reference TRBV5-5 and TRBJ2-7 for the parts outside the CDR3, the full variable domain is DAGVTQSPTHLIKTRGQQVTLRCSPISGHKSVSWYQQVLGQGPQFIFQYYEKEERGRGNFPDRFSARQFPNYSSELNVNALLLGDSALYLCASSAADRPASYEQYFGPGTRLTVT.

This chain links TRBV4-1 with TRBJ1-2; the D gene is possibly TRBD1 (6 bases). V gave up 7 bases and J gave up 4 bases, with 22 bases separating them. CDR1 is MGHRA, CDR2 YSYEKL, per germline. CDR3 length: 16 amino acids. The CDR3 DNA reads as TGCGCCAGCAACCGGGGGGCCCCGCAGGGAGGCTATGGCTACACCTTC. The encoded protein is CASNRGAPQGGYGYTF.

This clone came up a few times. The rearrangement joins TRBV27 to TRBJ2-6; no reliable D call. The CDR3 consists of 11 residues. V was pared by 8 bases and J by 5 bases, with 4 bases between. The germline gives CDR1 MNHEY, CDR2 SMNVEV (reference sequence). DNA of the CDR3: TGTGCCAGCGGCCGGGCCAACGTCCTGACTTTC. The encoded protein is CASGRANVLTF.

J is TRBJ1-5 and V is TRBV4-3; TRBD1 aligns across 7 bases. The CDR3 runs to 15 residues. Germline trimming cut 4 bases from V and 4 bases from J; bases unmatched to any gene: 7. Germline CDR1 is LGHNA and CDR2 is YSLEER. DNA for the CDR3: TGCGCCAGCAGCCTCCGGACAGGTCCTAATCAGCCCCAGCATTTT. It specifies CASSLRTGPNQPQHF.

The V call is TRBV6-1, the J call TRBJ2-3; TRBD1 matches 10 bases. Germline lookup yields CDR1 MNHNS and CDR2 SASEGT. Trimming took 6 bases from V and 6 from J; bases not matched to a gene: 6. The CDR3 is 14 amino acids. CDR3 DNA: TGTGCCAGCAGCCGGGACAGGGGAACGGATACGCAGTATTTT. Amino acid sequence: CASSRDRGTDTQYF.